This T cell receptor beta chain was documented in a study of shared clonotypes between healthy human individuals. Turning to the study itself: Three plates each covered CD4 naive and memory; CD8 naive two, CD8 memory one.

In the case of this clone: Its specificity is not known.

Germline lookup yields CDR1 SGDLS and CDR2 YYNGEE. This CDR3 is built from 16 residues. V was clipped by 6 bases and J by 0 bases; unmatched bases: 8. Each sample came from a Caucasian adult donor living in Nashville, Tennessee. General study points: Clonotypes shared by all four donors outscored non-shared clonotypes in generation probability.

Data came from immunoSEQ multiplex PCR; TCRdb stores just in-frame clones and leaves some out. The sample carries about 690,000 clones, around 90% recorded once. The sequencing input was memory CD8+ T cells from PBMCs. The subset was: CD45RO+ cells pooled with CCR7-negative TemRA cells. V and J are TRBV9 and TRBJ2-1; 8 bases align to TRBD2. The TCR sequence derives from a man aged 18 to 29 in good health. Some clones in this sample may be carry-over from other donors' samples. CDR3 DNA: TGTGCCAGCACGGGCGGGAGGTCAAGCTCCTACAATGAGCAGTTCTTC. This translates into CASTGGRSSSYNEQFF.